Listed here is a single TCR beta chain. Its antigen is currently unknown. The data were taken from a study of T cell repertoires in cytomegalovirus infection. A single record per CDR3 protein comes from TCRdb applying MiXCR to the reads. The sample yields 650,000 to 900,000 distinct CDR3 sequences, approximately 30% seen once. The CDR3 spans 15 residues. V was clipped by 5 bases and J by 7 bases; unmatched bases: 8. The germline V gene has CDR1 LNHNV and CDR2 YYDKDF (reference sequence). The chain links TRBV15 to TRBJ2-7, with 13 bases fitting TRBD2. This TCR came from a human donor in good health (CMV status not recorded). Some clones in this sample may be carry-over from other donors' samples. The sample was cultured CD8+ T cells from PBMCs, taken from culture after CMV antigen stimulation. This chain's CDR3 is CATSDSGTSGVEQYF. The CDR3 coding sequence is TGTGCCACCAGCGATTCCGGGACTAGCGGGGTTGAGCAGTACTTC.